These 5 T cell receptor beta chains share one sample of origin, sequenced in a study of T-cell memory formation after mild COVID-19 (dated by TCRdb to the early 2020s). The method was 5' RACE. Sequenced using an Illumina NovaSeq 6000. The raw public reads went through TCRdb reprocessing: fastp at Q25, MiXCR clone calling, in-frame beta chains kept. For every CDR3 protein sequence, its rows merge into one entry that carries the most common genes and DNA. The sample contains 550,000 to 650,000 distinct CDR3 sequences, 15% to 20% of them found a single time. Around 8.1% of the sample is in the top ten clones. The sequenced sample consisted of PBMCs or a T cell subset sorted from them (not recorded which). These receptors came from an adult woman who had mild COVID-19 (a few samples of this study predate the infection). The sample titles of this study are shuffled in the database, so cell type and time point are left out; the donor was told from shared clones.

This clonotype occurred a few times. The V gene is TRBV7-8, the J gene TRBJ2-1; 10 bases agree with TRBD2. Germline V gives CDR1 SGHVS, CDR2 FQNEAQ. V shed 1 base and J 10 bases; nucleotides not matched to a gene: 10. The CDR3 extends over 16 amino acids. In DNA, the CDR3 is TGTGCCAGCAGCTTAGGAGCGGGAGGGCAAAGGGGAGAGCAGTTCTTC. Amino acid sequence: CASSLGAGGQRGEQFF.

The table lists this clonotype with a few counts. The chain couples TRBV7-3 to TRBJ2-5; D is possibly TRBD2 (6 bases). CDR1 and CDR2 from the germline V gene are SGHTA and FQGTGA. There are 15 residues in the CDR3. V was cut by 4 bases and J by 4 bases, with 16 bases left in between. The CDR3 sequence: CASSSLGLDRETQYF. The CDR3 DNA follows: TGTGCCAGCAGCTCCCTGGGACTGGATCGAGAGACCCAGTACTTC.

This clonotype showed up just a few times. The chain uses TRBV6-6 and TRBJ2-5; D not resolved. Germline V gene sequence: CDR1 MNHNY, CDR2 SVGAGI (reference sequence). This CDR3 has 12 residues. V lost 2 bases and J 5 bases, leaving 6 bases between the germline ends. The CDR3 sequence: CASSYQQETQYF. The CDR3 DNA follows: TGTGCCAGCAGTTACCAGCAGGAGACCCAGTACTTC.

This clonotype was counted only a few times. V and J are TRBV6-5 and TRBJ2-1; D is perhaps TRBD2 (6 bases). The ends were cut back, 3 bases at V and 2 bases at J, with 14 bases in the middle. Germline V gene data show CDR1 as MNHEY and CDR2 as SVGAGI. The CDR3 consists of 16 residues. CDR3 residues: CASSYSPRTTYNEQFF. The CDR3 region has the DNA TGTGCCAGCAGTTATTCCCCACGGACTACCTACAATGAGCAGTTCTTC.

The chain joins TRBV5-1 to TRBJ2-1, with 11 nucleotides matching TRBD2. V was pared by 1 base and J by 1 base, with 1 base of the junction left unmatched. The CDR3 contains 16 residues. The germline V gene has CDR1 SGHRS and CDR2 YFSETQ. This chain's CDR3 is CASSLIAGGSYNEQFF. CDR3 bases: TGCGCCAGCAGCTTGATAGCGGGGGGGTCCTACAATGAGCAGTTCTTC.